Below are 6 T cell receptor beta chains sequenced from a single sample in a study of CD8 T cells in ankylosing spondylitis. In TCRdb, the 5' RACE reads were re-called with MiXCR into one record per CDR3 protein. This table holds about 230,000 distinct CDR3 sequences, 8% to 10% found once. The specimen sequenced was blood, either unsorted or a sorted T cell fraction (not recorded which). The receptors here all came from a female donor with ankylosing spondylitis or in good health (not recorded which).

This clonotype was observed at least ten times. The chain links TRBV15 to TRBJ2-7; the D call may be TRBD1 or TRBD2 (5 bases each). The CDR3 is 12 amino acids. The V end was cut by 4 bases, the J end by 5 bases, with 9 bases between. CDR1 and CDR2 from the germline V gene are LNHNV and YYDKDF (reference sequence). Here the CDR3 DNA reads TGTGCCACCAGCATTAGGGGAGACGAGCAGTACTTC. Its translation is CATSIRGDEQYF.

The chain joins TRBV6-2 or TRBV6-3 to TRBJ2-5; TRBD2 is a possible D gene (6 bases). This CDR3 spans 16 amino acids. In germline, CDR1 is MNHEY, CDR2 SVGEGT. V dropped 0 bases and J dropped 1 base, with 12 bases sitting between them. The CDR3 reads CASSYSTSGLQETQYF. The CDR3 DNA is TGTGCCAGCAGTTACTCGACGAGCGGGCTCCAAGAGACCCAGTACTTC.

This clonotype appeared many times. CDR3 amino acids: CATATGQVDSGANVLTF. CDR3 coding DNA: TGTGCCACCGCAACGGGACAGGTAGACTCTGGGGCCAACGTCCTGACTTTC. This sequence joins TRBV10-3 and TRBJ2-6; 8 nucleotides match TRBD1. This CDR3 is built from 17 residues. The ends lost 10 bases at V and 0 bases at J; junction bases unmatched: 11. Germline V lookup: CDR1 ENHRY, CDR2 SYGVKD.

This clonotype was found many times. V is TRBV3-1 and J is TRBJ2-1, with D unclear. Trimming took 2 bases from V and 4 from J, leaving 12 bases between them. Germline V gene sequence: CDR1 LGHDT, CDR2 YNNKEL (reference sequence). The CDR3 spans 15 residues. CDR3 coding DNA: TGTGCCAGCAGCCAAAGCCCAAACGAATACAATGAGCAGTTCTTC. It is translated as CASSQSPNEYNEQFF.

This chain joins TRBV7-2 and TRBJ1-5; a possible D gene is TRBD1 (5 bases). CDR1 is SGHTA, CDR2 FQGNSA, per germline. V was cut by 3 bases and J by 7 bases, with 13 bases left in between. This CDR3 has 14 amino acids. CDR3 sequence: CASSFGQGTQPQHF. In DNA form, the CDR3 reads TGTGCCAGCAGCTTTGGGCAGGGTACCCAGCCCCAGCATTTT.

This clonotype was seen at least ten times. V usage is TRBV5-1 and J usage is TRBJ2-1, with 9 nucleotides matching TRBD1. In germline, CDR1 is SGHRS, CDR2 YFSETQ. This CDR3 spans 14 amino acids. The trim removed 4 bases at V and 11 bases at J, leaving 10 bases unmatched. This CDR3 is CASSLPQTGGKQFF. DNA of the CDR3: TGCGCCAGCAGCCTACCACAGACAGGGGGTAAGCAGTTCTTC.